Sequencing of this T cell receptor (beta chain) was carried out in a study of blood T cell repertoires in COVID-19. The overall study: Sites across the United States, Italy and Spain contributed samples from acute and convalescent COVID-19. PBMCs, B-cell-depleted T cells, or T cells provided the cDNA or gDNA that made up the material.

Germline CDR1 MNHEY, CDR2 SVGAGI. This CDR3 comprises 14 residues. Profiling relied on immunoSEQ multiplex PCR, and the TCRdb table lists in-frame clones only, not all of them. Of 240,000 or so clones listed, around 89% are singletons. Remarks on this clone: One end of the junction fails to match germline, which may point to a read error.

Those enrolled, adults aged about 18 to 89 years, came from fewer than 25 US areas. In Cohort 3, a recovered donor had either two negative PCRs, clearance, or symptom resolution. The V call is TRBV6-5, the J call TRBJ2-3; 7 bases align to TRBD2. This receptor was obtained from a man aged 40-55 years who had recovered from COVID-19. The sequenced sample consisted of PBMCs or T cells enriched from blood (not recorded which). CDR3 residues: CATSFVASGDTQYF. DNA for the CDR3: TGTGCCACCAGTTTTGTGGCTAGCGGCGATACGCAGTATTTT.